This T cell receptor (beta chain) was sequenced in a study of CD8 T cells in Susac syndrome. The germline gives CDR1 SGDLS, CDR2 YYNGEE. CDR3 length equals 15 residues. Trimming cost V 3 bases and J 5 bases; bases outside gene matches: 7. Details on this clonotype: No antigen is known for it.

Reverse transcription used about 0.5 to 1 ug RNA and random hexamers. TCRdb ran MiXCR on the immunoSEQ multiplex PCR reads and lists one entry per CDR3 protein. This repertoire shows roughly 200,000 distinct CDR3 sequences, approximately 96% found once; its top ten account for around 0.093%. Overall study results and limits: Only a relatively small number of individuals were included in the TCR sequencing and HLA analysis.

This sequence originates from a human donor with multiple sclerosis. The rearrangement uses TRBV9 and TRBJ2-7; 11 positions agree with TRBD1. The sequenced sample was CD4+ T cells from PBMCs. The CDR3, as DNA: TGTGCCAGCAGCGCTACCGGGACAGGGGGTGACGAGCAGTACTTC. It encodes CASSATGTGGDEQYF.